This T cell receptor beta chain comes out of a study of blood T cells in healthy people across ages (dated by TCRdb to the mid-2010s). Broadly, across the study: In model experiments, template switching captured about one uniquely barcoded TCR beta cDNA molecule for every two T cells. To track age-related changes in TCR beta repertoire diversity, the study relied on deep sequencing normalized with unique cDNA molecular identifiers. The donors were divided into four age groups: young (average approximately 15 years), middle-aged (about 41), aged (about 56) and long-lived (around 80). Donors of different ages were randomly distributed across sequencing lanes to avoid experimental bias. Two additional independent replicas of 1 million unique cDNA reads from the same blood draw were analyzed for two donors (one aged 18 to 30 and one aged 80 or older).

Donors were 39 systemically healthy Caucasian individuals from Russia aged roughly 6 to 90 years. Each donor gave approximately 9.3 milliliters of peripheral blood, collected into EDTA-treated Vacutainer tubes. Ficoll-Paque density-gradient centrifugation was used to isolate PBMCs, with at least 6.5 million per sample. Total RNA was extracted from PBMCs with Trizol reagent, with at least 6 micrograms obtained per sample. For every donor, an aliquot of PBMCs went through flow cytometry to measure the percentages of naive CD45RAhigh/CD27high T cells. The junction carries 25 bases between V and J, which are trimmed by 3 bases and 5 bases respectively. The CDR3 runs 18 residues from the cysteine to the phenylalanine. Only the CDR3 region is kept as DNA, spanning 54 bases read in frame from base 1. Libraries were made using 5' RACE. The sequencing machine was an Illumina HiSeq 2500. A second PCR of about 7 to 12 cycles was run with a J-beta primer mix and a sample-barcoded 5' primer. Each TCR beta cDNA molecule received a unique molecular identifier from a template-switch 5' adaptor carrying 12 random nucleotides. Each sample yielded at least 2.5 million CDR3-containing paired-end reads. First-strand cDNA was synthesized from all RNA with the Mint cDNA synthesis kit, primed by a TRBC-specific oligonucleotide. After uracil-DNA glycosylase treatment, a first 18-cycle PCR used universal primers M1SS and BC2_uni_R on all cDNA. Per the source publication's procedure: For normalization, 1 million high-quality reads were randomly selected from each sample, with every read carrying a distinct molecular identifier. Reads with shared molecular identifiers were discarded instead of being binned into consensus sequences. MiTCR, set to a Q25 quality threshold and the strictest error-elimination algorithm, was used for CDR3 identification, clonotype clustering and error correction. A nonparametric unseen species model with Euler transformation was used to estimate a lower bound on total TCR beta diversity. In TCRdb, the public reads were trimmed at Q25 with fastp and aligned with MiXCR, with productive beta chains retained. Rows are unified per CDR3 protein, each entry keeping the most common DNA and genes. The authors' filters were not applied to this entry. The sample table shows 790,000 or so distinct CDR3 sequences, and less than 60% are seen once. The top ten clones comprise 15% to 20% of the sample.

What the authors observed across the whole study: Conclusive comparison of naive and antigen-experienced compartments was prevented by the profiling of bulk unsorted PBMCs. A strong correlation was found between observed TCR beta diversity and the percentage of naive T cells measured by flow cytometry. Compared with the aged group, more naive CD4+ T cells, fewer expanded clones and increased TCR diversity were shown by the long-lived group, suggesting age selection. As age increased, observed TCR beta diversity per million T cells dropped in a roughly linear way, and a significant reduction was already evident by age 40. Estimates of total diversity based on one million sequenced T cells were considered lower bounds and underestimates. The CMV infection status of donors was not known, potentially confounding age-related changes in expanded clonotypes.

In its sample, this clonotype was seen a few times. Its antigen is still unknown. No base-level quality is on record; no much larger clone is a single base apart. The chain is made from TRBV12-3 or TRBV12-4 and TRBJ2-5, with TRBD1 tentatively as D gene (7 bases match). Material: blood. The clonotype originates from an elderly man in good health. The sequenced DNA: TGTGCCAGCAGTTTGGGCAGGGGGAGCACGGGAGTTTGGGAGACCCAGTACTTC. Its protein product is CASSLGRGSTGVWETQYF.